This TCR beta chain is drawn from a study of T cells in Graves' hyperthyroidism and ophthalmopathy (dated by TCRdb to between 2018 and 2021). About the full investigation: Peripheral blood samples were taken at the time of initial diagnosis, prior to any treatment. To identify distinguishing TCR V-J signatures, a discovery cohort of about 95 patients was used, comprising 43 with Graves' ophthalmopathy and around 57 with stable Graves' hyperthyroidism. An independent validation cohort of around 19 hyperthyroidism patients and approximately 17 patients who later progressed to ophthalmopathy tested prospective prediction of ophthalmopathy. The approximately 98 discovery patients were randomly divided into training and test sets at a 7:3 ratio. The study also compared thyroid tissue and blood T-cell repertoires from more than 5 Graves' hyperthyroidism patients. After sampling, hyperthyroidism patients received methimazole starting at 30 mg daily, and ophthalmopathy patients received high-dose intravenous methylprednisolone. TCR Vbeta CDR3 sequencing of approximately 140 peripheral blood samples (roughly 41 ophthalmopathy, about 74 hyperthyroidism and some 17 progressor patients) is reported in the paper. Findings and caveats that apply to the study as a whole: Sample size was not statistically predetermined, and investigators were not blinded to group allocation. Most expanded thyroid clonotypes (frequency above 0.001) were also found in blood, which suggests that blood repertoires may mirror thyroid immune responses. A 13 V-J signature model separated ophthalmopathy from stable hyperthyroidism, with around 90% sensitivity and 81.08% specificity in cross-validation and 80%/75% in testing. In validation, the model predicted progression to ophthalmopathy a median of around six months before onset, with 65% to 71% sensitivity and just under 75% specificity.

According to the germline V gene (reference sequence), CDR1 reads LNHDA and CDR2 reads SQIVND. From cysteine to phenylalanine, the CDR3 is 14 amino acids long. Only the CDR3 region is kept as DNA, spanning 42 bases read in frame from base 1. The TCR beta CDR3 regions were amplified from the RNA transcripts. The first round of RT-PCR for the TCR CDR3 was performed with the HTBI primer set and the Qiagen OneStep RT-PCR kit. Libraries were constructed in a second round of multiplex PCR, after which size selection and purification were carried out. Sequencing of the libraries was done on an Illumina HiSeq2000 using paired-end 100 bp reads. In the source study's methods: SOAPnuke was used to process the raw data, with reads discarded if the reads contained adapters or uncalled bases, had a mean Phred below 15, or lacked an exact constant-primer or identifier match. COPE v1.2.5 was used to merge the high-quality paired reads, and each unique nucleotide sequence was defined as a clonotype. MiTCR v1.1 was used to align the clonotypes against IMGT TRBV, TRBD and TRBJ reference segments. Only V-J combinations with frequency above 0.0001, covering approximately 99% of repertoires, were analysed. The TCS score was defined as the ratio of F50 (clonal expansion) to E x V (chaos), calculated using BLOSUM62-based TCRdist between CDR3 peptides within each V-J. Welch's t-statistics and random forest reduced roughly 540 V-J features to 10 to 15, which were used in a naive Bayes classifier (R e1071). TCRdb reprocessing: public reads trimmed at Q25 with fastp, clones called with MiXCR, in-frame beta chains kept. CDR3 protein sequences are deduplicated, and each keeps its most common genes and DNA. It is TCRdb's table, rather than the study itself, that gives the V and J calls and clone size. This sample comprises about 560,000 distinct CDR3 sequences, 15% to 18% of them detected only once. The ten largest clones take up under 8% of the sample.

Stable Graves' hyperthyroidism was defined as the absence of progression to ophthalmopathy over 18 months of follow-up. Hyperthyroidism patients were newly diagnosed, with disease duration under 2 months, and aged 18 to 65 years. The study excluded patients with uncontrolled infections, other autoimmune diseases, pregnancy or lactation. Clinical symptoms, serum thyroxine and TRAb, thyroid ultrasound, and orbital computed tomography formed the basis for the diagnoses. PBMCs were separated from 8 to 10 ml of fresh peripheral blood using Ficoll-Paque density gradient centrifugation. Total RNA was extracted with Trizol reagent, and quality was checked on an Agilent 2100 Bioanalyzer. On this clonotype: This clone's antigen is unknown. Qualities for individual bases were not recorded, and no much larger clone is one base off.

This sequence uses TRBV19 and TRBJ2-1, with TRBD1 matching 9 junction bases. The sequence derives from a woman aged 25 to 45 with Graves' hyperthyroidism. The specimen sequenced was blood. The sequenced DNA is TGTGCAGTCGAATCGGGACAGGGCTACAATGAGCAGTTCTTC. Translated, this gives CAVESGQGYNEQFF.